These 20 T cell receptor beta chains originate from one sample sequenced in a study of blood T cell repertoires in COVID-19. Generated by immunoSEQ multiplex PCR, the TCRdb table keeps only in-frame clones and is missing some. Found here are some 28,000 clones, over 75% of them singletons; the top ten hold approximately 15%. The source material was peripheral blood. These receptors all come from a man in his 70s with active COVID-19.

The gene calls are TRBV19 and TRBJ1-2, with 10 bases matching TRBD1. The CDR3 length is 14 residues. J gave up 6 bases and V 6 bases, and 7 bases lay outside the gene matches. Per germline, CDR1 LNHDA and CDR2 SQIVND (reference sequence). The CDR3 sequence is CASSDRGPGDGYTF. Written as DNA, the CDR3 is TGTGCCAGTAGCGACAGGGGGCCCGGGGATGGCTACACCTTC.

The J gene is TRBJ1-4, the V gene TRBV4-3; TRBD1 matches at 7 bases. Germline CDR1 reads LGHNA; CDR2 reads YSLEER. Trimming cost V 0 bases and J 4 bases; bases outside gene matches: 5. The length of the CDR3 is 16 residues. CDR3 sequence: CASSQDLGQVNEKLFF. The CDR3 DNA is TGCGCCAGCAGCCAAGATCTTGGACAGGTTAATGAAAAACTGTTTTTT.

The chain joins TRBV3-1 (or the pseudogene TRBV3-2) to TRBJ1-5, with 9 bases aligning to TRBD1. CDR1 is LGHDT, CDR2 YNNKEL, per germline (reference sequence). The CDR3 is made up of 15 amino acids. Trimming at V came to 1 base and at J to 2 bases, leaving 0 bases not matched to a gene. CDR3 DNA: TGTGCCAGCAGCCAAGGACAGGGGGGCAATCAGCCCCAGCATTTT. Protein sequence: CASSQGQGGNQPQHF.

The chain is built from TRBV3-1 (or the pseudogene TRBV3-2) and TRBJ2-5, with 9 nucleotides matching TRBD1. The CDR3 runs 14 residues. The germline gives CDR1 LGHDT, CDR2 YNNKEL (reference sequence). V lost 4 bases and J lost 2; bases outside the gene matches: 2. CDR3 nucleotide sequence: TGTGCCAGCAGCCGGGACAGGGAACAAGAGACCCAGTACTTC. Translation gives CASSRDREQETQYF.

This chain links TRBV2 with TRBJ1-1; D unclear. The ends were cut back, 5 bases at V and 6 bases at J, with 7 bases in the middle. From germline, CDR1 is SNHLY and CDR2 FYNNEI. This CDR3 has 11 amino acids. In DNA, the CDR3 is TGTGCCAGCAGTTCACGGGCTGAAGCTTTCTTT. Translated: CASSSRAEAFF.

This chain uses TRBV7-9 with TRBJ1-2, with D perhaps TRBD1 (5 bases). V was clipped by 3 bases and J by 6 bases, with 26 bases between them. Germline V gene sequence: CDR1 SEHNR, CDR2 FQNEAQ (reference sequence). The CDR3 contains 18 residues. CDR3 region: CASSFTGLGLIGTHGYTF. The CDR3 DNA sequence: TGTGCCAGCAGCTTCACCGGTTTAGGTCTTATCGGGACTCATGGCTACACCTTC. Variable domain in full (rest from reference TRBV7-9 and TRBJ1-2): DTGVSQNPRHKITKRGQNVTFRCDPISEHNRLYWYRQTLGQGPEFLTYFQNEAQLEKSRLLSDRFSAERPKGSFSTLEIQRTEQGDSAMYLCASSFTGLGLIGTHGYTFGSGTRLTVV.

The CDR3 sequence: CASSLAGGPSYNEQFF. The CDR3 DNA reads TGTGCCAGCAGCTTAGCGGGGGGGCCCTCCTACAATGAGCAGTTCTTC. V usage is TRBV7-2 and J usage is TRBJ2-1; a weak D match, TRBD2 (7 bases). CDR1 SGHTA and CDR2 FQGNSA come from the germline V gene. V lost 0 bases, J lost 0 bases, and 9 bases lay in between. The CDR3 has 16 amino acids.

This clone was seen a few times. V is TRBV6-5 and J is TRBJ1-4, with 9 bases matching TRBD1. The CDR3 covers 15 residues. In germline, CDR1 is MNHEY, CDR2 SVGAGI. The J segment lost 8 bases and the V segment lost 0 bases, leaving 4 bases of the junction unmatched. CDR3 residues: CASSYSDRGGEKLFF. CDR3 coding DNA: TGTGCCAGCAGTTACTCGGACAGGGGAGGGGAAAAACTGTTTTTT.

The rearrangement links TRBV28 to TRBJ2-3, with a weak D call TRBD2 (6 bases). The germline CDR1 and CDR2 sequences are MDHEN and SYDVKM. V lost 11 bases and J 1 base, leaving 16 bases between the germline ends. The CDR3 totals 14 residues. CDR3 sequence reads: CALGGDLGTDTQYF. The CDR3 DNA sequence: TGTGCCCTGGGCGGGGACCTGGGCACAGATACGCAGTATTTT.

The V call is TRBV9, the J call TRBJ1-6; 7 bases map to TRBD1. This CDR3 has 14 amino acids. With 0 bases clipped from V and 7 bases from J, the junction kept 1 base outside the gene matches. Germline-derived CDR1 and CDR2 are SGDLS and YYNGEE. The CDR3 DNA reads as TGTGCCAGCAGCGTAGCACAGGGGAATTCACCCCTCCACTTT. Amino acid sequence: CASSVAQGNSPLHF.

The chain is built from TRBV3-1 (or the pseudogene TRBV3-2) and TRBJ1-1; possible D gene TRBD1, 6 bases. This CDR3 region has 12 residues. Between the trimmed V and J ends, which lost 3 bases and 10 bases, there was a span of 12 bases. Germline V lookup: CDR1 LGHDT, CDR2 YNNKEL (reference sequence). The CDR3 loop is CASSHQQGTAFF. CDR3 bases: TGTGCCAGCAGCCACCAACAGGGTACAGCTTTCTTT.

The chain uses TRBV12-3 or TRBV12-4 and TRBJ1-2; maybe TRBD1 (6 bases). V was clipped by 3 bases and J by 3 bases, with 8 bases between them. This CDR3 comprises 13 residues. In DNA, the CDR3 is TGTGCCAGCAGTTTGGCAGGGGACTATGGCTACACCTTC. It yields the protein CASSLAGDYGYTF.

V gene TRBV5-1 combines with J gene TRBJ2-3; 9 positions match TRBD1. The V and J ends lost 0 bases and 6 bases, in that order; junction bases with no gene match: 5. There are 15 residues in the CDR3. Looked up from germline, CDR1 is SGHRS and CDR2 is YFSETQ. In DNA form, the CDR3 reads TGCGCCAGCAGCTTGGAGGGACAGGGAGGGGATACGCAGTATTTT. Its protein product is CASSLEGQGGDTQYF. Combining the CDR3 with reference TRBV5-1 and TRBJ2-3 gives the whole variable domain KAGVTQTPRYLIKTRGQQVTLSCSPISGHRSVSWYQQTPGQGLQFLFEYFSETQRNKGNFPGRFSGRQFSNSRSEMNVSTLELGDSALYLCASSLEGQGGDTQYFGPGTRLTVL.

The chain is built from TRBV28 and TRBJ1-2; TRBD1 matches 8 bases. Germline trimming cut 5 bases from V and 7 bases from J; bases unmatched to any gene: 6. The CDR3 sequence is 13 residues long. Looked up from germline, CDR1 is MDHEN and CDR2 is SYDVKM. The DNA of the CDR3 is TGTGCCAGCAGTCCCAGGGGGCTCCTTGGCTACACCTTC. Residues: CASSPRGLLGYTF.

The V call is TRBV5-1, the J call TRBJ2-5; D might be TRBD1 (5 bases). The CDR3 has 15 amino acids. Trimming left V 1 base short and J 0 bases short, with 10 bases between. Germline CDR1 and CDR2: SGHRS and YFSETQ. The CDR3 sequence is CASSLLDSYQETQYF. The CDR3 DNA reads TGCGCCAGCAGCTTGTTAGACAGCTACCAAGAGACCCAGTACTTC.

The CDR3 DNA sequence: TGTGCCAGCAGCAGGCGACAGGGGGCGAGGACCGGGGAGCTGTTTTTT. Translated: CASSRRQGARTGELFF. The chain couples TRBV9 to TRBJ2-2; 10 bases map to TRBD1. The J segment lost 5 bases and the V segment lost 4 bases, leaving 8 bases of the junction unmatched. The CDR3 covers 16 residues. Germline V gives CDR1 SGDLS, CDR2 YYNGEE.

The chain recombines TRBV27 with TRBJ2-1; 12 nucleotides match TRBD1. This CDR3 is 13 amino acids long. V trimming: 1 base; J trimming: 14 bases; junction bases outside the gene matches: 3. The germline V gene has CDR1 MNHEY and CDR2 SMNVEV (reference sequence). The DNA for the CDR3 is TGTGCCAGCAGTTTATGGGGGACAGGGGGCGAGTTCTTC. Its translation is CASSLWGTGGEFF.

The chain carries TRBV4-2 and TRBJ2-7; no firm D call. Trimming removed 0 bases at V and 4 bases at J, with 10 bases between. This CDR3 comprises 14 residues. CDR1 and CDR2 from the germline V gene are LGHNA and YNFKEQ. The DNA for the CDR3 is TGTGCCAGCAGCCAAGAAAAATCAGATTACGAGCAGTACTTC. Amino acids: CASSQEKSDYEQYF.

The chain couples TRBV3-1 (or the pseudogene TRBV3-2) to TRBJ1-2, with D possibly TRBD1 on 5 matching bases. V was pared by 1 base and J by 5 bases, with 17 bases between. From germline, CDR1 is LGHDT and CDR2 YNNKEL (reference sequence). The CDR3 totals 16 residues. The CDR3 DNA sequence: TGTGCCAGCAGCCAAGGTTCAGGGACGGGAGGTTATGGCTACACCTTC. Its protein is CASSQGSGTGGYGYTF.

The J gene is TRBJ2-3, the V gene TRBV10-1; TRBD2 matches 9 bases. The germline V gene encodes CDR1 WNHNN and CDR2 SYGVQD (reference sequence). Trimming removed 6 bases from V and 1 base from J; junction bases left unmatched: 11. The CDR3 totals 17 residues. The CDR3 DNA reads as TGCGCCAGCAGGAGGACTAGCGACCCGTTTGGCACAGATACGCAGTATTTT. This gives the protein CASRRTSDPFGTDTQYF.